These 26 T cell receptor beta chains were all obtained from the same sample, sequenced in a study of shared clonotypes between healthy human individuals. TCRdb's copy holds only in-frame clones and misses some; the assay was immunoSEQ multiplex PCR. The sample has roughly 1,100,000 clones, around 74% seen once. Sequencing was done on a sample of memory CD4+ T cells sorted from blood. The sample's subset: CD45RA-negative fraction. The receptor set was obtained from a man aged 18 to 35 in good health.

The chain recombines TRBV28 with TRBJ1-4; D is unclear. Germline CDR1 and CDR2: MDHEN and SYDVKM. The V end was cut by 5 bases, the J end by 8 bases, with 15 bases between. There are 14 residues in the CDR3. The CDR3 coding sequence is TGTGCCAGCAGTCCGACGGCTAAAGGGGAAAAACTGTTTTTT. It yields the protein CASSPTAKGEKLFF.

The chain couples TRBV5-4 to TRBJ2-3; no definite D call. The length of the CDR3 is 15 residues. Trimming cost V 4 bases and J 1 base, with 13 bases left between them. Germline V gives CDR1 SGHNT, CDR2 YYREEE (reference sequence). The CDR3 DNA reads as TGTGCCAGCAGCCAGGAAGGGCGAGGCACAGATACGCAGTATTTT. Translation: CASSQEGRGTDTQYF.

The V and J genes are TRBV19 and TRBJ1-2; weak D call: TRBD1 (5 bases). Trimming took off 3 bases at V and 8 bases at J, with 7 bases between the two ends. Germline V gene sequence: CDR1 LNHDA, CDR2 SQIVND (reference sequence). This CDR3 spans 11 amino acids. CDR3 protein: CASSMRDGYTF. The CDR3 nucleotides are TGTGCCAGTAGTATGAGGGACGGCTACACCTTC. The full variable domain, completed using reference TRBV19 and TRBJ1-2, is DGGITQSPKYLFRKEGQNVTLSCEQNLNHDAMYWYRQDPGQGLRLIYYSQIVNDFQKGDIAEGYSVSREKKESFPLTVTSAQKNPTAFYLCASSMRDGYTFGSGTRLTVV.

This clone was recorded many times. The chain uses TRBV7-9 and TRBJ2-3; 7 bases are shared with TRBD2. Germline values: CDR1 SEHNR, CDR2 FQNEAQ (reference sequence). The CDR3 consists of 18 residues. J lost 2 bases, V lost 1 base, and 12 bases had no gene match. CDR3 DNA sequence: TGTGCCAGCAGCTTAGATGGCGGGAGCTTTTCGTCCACAGATACGCAGTATTTT. Its translation is CASSLDGGSFSSTDTQYF. Supplemented by reference TRBV7-9 and TRBJ2-3, the full variable domain reads DTGVSQNPRHKITKRGQNVTFRCDPISEHNRLYWYRQTLGQGPEFLTYFQNEAQLEKSRLLSDRFSAERPKGSFSTLEIQRTEQGDSAMYLCASSLDGGSFSSTDTQYFGPGTRLTVL.

This sequence joins TRBV28 and TRBJ2-6; D assignment may be TRBD1 or TRBD2 (7 bases each). This CDR3 spans 15 amino acids. Per the germline V gene, CDR1 is MDHEN and CDR2 is SYDVKM. V lost 6 bases and J 7 bases, leaving 16 bases between the germline ends. The CDR3, as DNA: TGTGCCAGCAGGGGAGGGGGCGAAGTCGCCAACGTCCTGACTTTC. Residues: CASRGGGEVANVLTF.

The CDR3 nucleotides read TGCGCCAGCAGCTCCTCGGGAGAGTCCTACGAGCAGTACTTC. Translation: CASSSSGESYEQYF. The chain links TRBV5-1 to TRBJ2-5, with D tentatively TRBD2 (6 bases). The DNA matches TRBJ2-7 better at its end, which makes the J call doubtful. This CDR3 contains 14 residues. CDR1 and CDR2 (germline): SGHRS, YFSETQ.

The chain has TRBV18 and TRBJ2-2, with 8 bases aligning to TRBD1. Germline lookup yields CDR1 KGHSH and CDR2 LQKENI. J was trimmed by 8 bases and V by 3 bases; bases with no gene match: 8. This CDR3 region has 15 residues. In DNA, the CDR3 is TGTGCCAGCTCACCTTTGACAGGGGAGGCTGGGGAGCTGTTTTTT. Its protein product is CASSPLTGEAGELFF.

This clone has more than one count but fewer than ten. The chain is built from TRBV6-6 and TRBJ1-5; D is ambiguous. Trimming left V 10 bases short and J 1 base short, with 17 bases between. This CDR3 comprises 15 residues. Germline loops: CDR1 MNHNY, CDR2 SVGAGI (reference sequence). Here the CDR3 reads CATLDYSLSNQPQHF. CDR3 DNA sequence: TGTGCCACCTTGGATTACTCCTTGAGCAATCAGCCCCAGCATTTT.

For this clone: Other DNA sequences of this sample code for an identical CDR3. The chain combines TRBV19 with TRBJ2-4; D is ambiguous. The CDR3 has 14 amino acids. Trimming took off 3 bases at V and 0 bases at J, with 6 bases between the two ends. Germline values: CDR1 LNHDA, CDR2 SQIVND (reference sequence). CDR3 in DNA: TGTGCCAGTAGTATTGGGCTAGCCAAAAACATTCAGTACTTC. Residues: CASSIGLAKNIQYF.

J is TRBJ2-1 and V is TRBV30; 8 bases map to TRBD2. CDR3 length: 13 residues. The ends lost 1 base at V and 9 bases at J; junction bases unmatched: 5. The germline gives CDR1 GTSNPN, CDR2 SVGIG (reference sequence). The CDR3 reads CAWSAGGDFEQFF. Written as DNA, the CDR3 is TGTGCCTGGAGTGCGGGAGGGGATTTTGAGCAGTTCTTC.

The genes are TRBV7-6 and TRBJ1-2, with 8 nucleotides matching TRBD1. The trim removed 5 bases at V and 8 bases at J, leaving 13 bases unmatched. This CDR3 is built from 15 residues. Looked up from germline, CDR1 is SGHVS and CDR2 is FNYEAQ. The CDR3 spells CASSQTLQGERGYTF. In nucleotides, the CDR3 is TGTGCCAGCAGCCAGACGCTACAGGGGGAAAGAGGCTACACCTTC. The whole variable domain, remainder taken from reference TRBV7-6 and TRBJ1-2, is GAGVSQSPRYKVTKRGQDVALRCDPISGHVSLYWYRQALGQGPEFLTYFNYEAQQDKSGLPNDRFSAERPEGSISTLTIQRTEQRDSAMYRCASSQTLQGERGYTFGSGTRLTVV.

The rearrangement uses TRBV5-4 and TRBJ1-4, with a possible D match to TRBD1 (6 bases). Germline V gives CDR1 SGHNT, CDR2 YYREEE (reference sequence). CDR3 length: 15 amino acids. V gave up 2 bases and J gave up 5 bases, with 13 bases separating them. Written as DNA, the CDR3 is TGTGCCAGCAGCTTAAAGGGGGTGGTGAATGAAAAACTGTTTTTT. As protein: CASSLKGVVNEKLFF.

This clone was picked up many times. The J gene is TRBJ2-7, the V gene TRBV2, with D perhaps TRBD1 or TRBD2 (5 bases each). Germline CDR1 SNHLY, CDR2 FYNNEI. The CDR3 length is 12 residues. V lost 11 bases and J 3 bases, leaving 14 bases between the germline ends. The CDR3 DNA sequence: TGTGCCTCGGAGAGGGGCAACTACGAGCAGTACTTC. It yields the protein CASERGNYEQYF.

The chain links TRBV5-5 to TRBJ1-4; a possible D gene is TRBD1 (5 bases). This CDR3 has 14 residues. V shed 0 bases and J shed 8 bases, with 11 bases lying between them. Germline CDR1 and CDR2: SGHKS and YYEKEE (reference sequence). DNA of the CDR3: TGTGCCAGCAGCTTGGCTGGGGCGGACGAAAAACTGTTTTTT. It codes for CASSLAGADEKLFF.

V gene TRBV7-3 combines with J gene TRBJ1-2, with 8 bases matching TRBD1. V was clipped by 6 bases and J by 8 bases; unmatched bases: 14. The germline V gene encodes CDR1 SGHTA and CDR2 FQGTGA. CDR3 length equals 15 residues. In DNA, the CDR3 is TGTGCCAGCAGTTCCCAGACAGGGGACGCGGGGGGCTACACCTTC. Protein product: CASSSQTGDAGGYTF.

In this sample, this clone turned up once. The rearrangement uses TRBV10-3 and TRBJ2-1, with 9 bases lining up with TRBD1. Looked up from germline, CDR1 is ENHRY and CDR2 is SYGVKD. The CDR3 is made up of 15 amino acids. Losses at the gene ends were 7 bases for V and 1 base for J; bases not matched to a gene: 5. The CDR3 sequence: CAINNRGLSYNEQFF. The CDR3 DNA is TGTGCCATCAACAACAGGGGGCTATCCTACAATGAGCAGTTCTTC.

This sequence joins TRBV5-1 and TRBJ2-1, with 12 bases aligning to TRBD2. The ends lost 6 bases at V and 7 bases at J; junction bases unmatched: 11. CDR1 SGHRS and CDR2 YFSETQ come from the germline V gene. This CDR3 comprises 16 residues. The CDR3 is CASTGLAGNLANEQFF. The CDR3, as DNA: TGCGCCAGCACCGGACTAGCGGGGAATCTTGCGAATGAGCAGTTCTTC. Drawing the rest from reference TRBV5-1 and TRBJ2-1, the complete variable domain is KAGVTQTPRYLIKTRGQQVTLSCSPISGHRSVSWYQQTPGQGLQFLFEYFSETQRNKGNFPGRFSGRQFSNSRSEMNVSTLELGDSALYLCASTGLAGNLANEQFFGPGTRLTVL.

This sequence joins TRBV7-9 and TRBJ1-6; D is unclear. This CDR3 region has 14 residues. Germline V gene data show CDR1 as SEHNR and CDR2 as FQNEAQ (reference sequence). With 4 bases removed from V and 6 bases from J, the gap between germline ends came to 10 bases. CDR3 coding DNA: TGTGCCAGCAGCTCAGGACGGGTTAATTCACCCCTCCACTTT. Residues: CASSSGRVNSPLHF.

The chain joins TRBV6-1 to TRBJ1-2; no reliable D call. Germline V CDR1 and CDR2: MNHNS, SASEGT. The V end lost 6 bases, the J end lost 0 bases, and 8 bases lay between the germline ends. The CDR3 covers 13 residues. CDR3 region: CASRGESNYGYTF. The CDR3 DNA sequence: TGTGCCAGCAGGGGAGAATCTAACTATGGCTACACCTTC.

The chain links TRBV5-1 to TRBJ2-3; no firm D call. Trimming removed 4 bases from V and 0 bases from J, with 9 bases in between. CDR1 and CDR2 from the germline V gene are SGHRS and YFSETQ. This CDR3 region has 14 residues. The CDR3 coding sequence is TGCGCCAGCAGCCGCGGCGAGAGCACAGATACGCAGTATTTT. Its translation is CASSRGESTDTQYF.

The V and J genes are TRBV7-2 and TRBJ2-2; 8 nucleotides match TRBD2. This CDR3 contains 15 residues. Germline values: CDR1 SGHTA, CDR2 FQGNSA. V trimming: 6 bases; J trimming: 0 bases; junction bases outside the gene matches: 3. CDR3: CASRPAGANTGELFF. CDR3 DNA sequence: TGTGCCAGCAGACCAGCGGGAGCGAACACCGGGGAGCTGTTTTTT.

With respect to this clone: This CDR3 is also generated by other DNA sequences in the sample. The CDR3 protein is CASSIGYQPQHF. The CDR3 nucleotides are TGTGCCAGTAGTATAGGCTATCAGCCCCAGCATTTT. The chain links TRBV19 to TRBJ1-5; D gene uncertain. V was pared by 1 base and J by 5 bases, with 3 bases between. Germline lookup yields CDR1 LNHDA and CDR2 SQIVND (reference sequence). This CDR3 region has 12 residues.

The chain has TRBV7-9 and TRBJ2-7; 11 bases match TRBD2. The V and J ends lost 6 bases and 3 bases, in that order; junction bases with no gene match: 7. This CDR3 contains 15 residues. Germline loops: CDR1 SEHNR, CDR2 FQNEAQ (reference sequence). CDR3 in amino acids: CASRQQLAGVYEQYF. The CDR3 nucleotides are TGTGCCAGCAGGCAACAACTAGCGGGAGTCTACGAGCAGTACTTC.

The chain is built from TRBV5-1 and TRBJ2-1; perhaps TRBD1 as D (5 bases). V lost 0 bases, J lost 2 bases, and 9 bases lay in between. This CDR3 is built from 15 residues. CDR1 is SGHRS, CDR2 YFSETQ, per germline. CDR3 protein: CASSLEGMTYNEQFF. The DNA of the CDR3 is TGCGCCAGCAGCTTGGAGGGGATGACCTACAATGAGCAGTTCTTC.

This rearrangement joins TRBV6-1 to TRBJ2-1, with 12 bases lining up with TRBD2. The CDR3 has 16 amino acids. V dropped 3 bases and J dropped 2; count of bases not matched to a gene: 2. Germline lookup yields CDR1 MNHNS and CDR2 SASEGT. This CDR3 reads CASSDRLAGAYNEQFF. CDR3 sequence (DNA): TGTGCCAGCAGTGATAGACTAGCGGGGGCCTACAATGAGCAGTTCTTC.

The gene calls are TRBV5-5 and TRBJ1-2; no clear D. The germline V gene has CDR1 SGHKS and CDR2 YYEKEE (reference sequence). CDR3 length: 13 amino acids. V lost 5 bases and J lost 5, with 13 bases in between. CDR3 DNA: TGTGCCAGCAGTCCAAACTCCGGTTATGGCTACACCTTC. Translated: CASSPNSGYGYTF.